The 3 T cell receptor beta chains given below trace back to one sample, sequenced in a study. Using its own MiXCR run on the reads, TCRdb lists one record per CDR3 protein. The table has approximately 4,300 distinct CDR3 sequences, 10% to 13% seen once; the top ten hold about 13%. Sequencing was done on a sample of CD4+ T cells from synovial fluid. The receptors were sampled from a human donor with rheumatoid arthritis.

This clonotype was seen many times. The chain combines TRBV4-2 with TRBJ1-4, with TRBD1 as a possible D gene (5 bases). Germline V CDR1 and CDR2: LGHNA, YNFKEQ. V dropped 1 base and J dropped 5 bases, with 11 bases sitting between them. CDR3 length: 15 amino acids. CDR3: CASSQGGTENEKLFF. CDR3 DNA sequence: TGTGCCAGCAGCCAAGGGGGGACGGAAAATGAAAAACTGTTTTTT.

Relative to its sample, this clonotype is medium-sized (0.01 to 0.1%). The rearrangement joins TRBV7-9 to TRBJ2-1, with TRBD2 matching over 8 bases. The CDR3 totals 15 residues. Per germline, CDR1 SEHNR and CDR2 FQNEAQ (reference sequence). Trimming took 5 bases from V and 1 from J; bases not matched to a gene: 4. The CDR3 coding sequence is TGTGCCAGCAGCCGTACTAGCGGTTCCTACAATGAGCAGTTCTTC. Translation gives CASSRTSGSYNEQFF.

This clonotype was detected many times. This chain joins TRBV7-9 and TRBJ2-7, with TRBD1 identical over 7 bases. V shed 1 base, J shed 2 bases, and the junction held 8 bases outside the gene matches. Germline CDR1 and CDR2: SEHNR and FQNEAQ (reference sequence). The CDR3 is 16 amino acids. CDR3 nucleotide sequence: TGTGCCAGCAGCTTAGTCCGGGGACAGTCGGCCTACGAGCAGTACTTC. Protein product: CASSLVRGQSAYEQYF.